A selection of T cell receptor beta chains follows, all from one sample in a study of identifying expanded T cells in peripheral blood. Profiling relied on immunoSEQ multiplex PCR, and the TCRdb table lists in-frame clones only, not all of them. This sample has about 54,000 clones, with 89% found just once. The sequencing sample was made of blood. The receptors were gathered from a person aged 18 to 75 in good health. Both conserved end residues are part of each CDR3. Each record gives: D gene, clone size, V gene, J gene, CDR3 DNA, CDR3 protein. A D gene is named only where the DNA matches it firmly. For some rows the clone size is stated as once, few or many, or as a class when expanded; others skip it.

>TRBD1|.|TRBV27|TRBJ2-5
TGTGCCAGCAGCCGGGACAGGGTCCAAGAGACCCAGTACTTC
CASSRDRVQETQYF
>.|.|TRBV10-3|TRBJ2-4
TGTGCCATCAGTCCGACGCCTACGCCCCCCAAAAACATTCAGTACTTC
CAISPTPTPPKNIQYF
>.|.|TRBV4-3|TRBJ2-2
TGCGCCAGCAGCCAAGTGCAGTCAGATAGGGAGCTGTTTTTT
CASSQVQSDRELFF
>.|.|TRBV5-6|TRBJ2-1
TGTGCCAGCAGCCCTACCCCCGGATACAATGAGCAGTTCTTC
CASSPTPGYNEQFF
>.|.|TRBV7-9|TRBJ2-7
TGTGCCAGCAGCCTAACAGGGTTGAGGGAGCAGTACTTC
CASSLTGLREQYF
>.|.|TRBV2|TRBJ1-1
TGTGCCAGCAGCGGCGGGACCCAGAGTGAAGCTTTCTTT
CASSGGTQSEAFF
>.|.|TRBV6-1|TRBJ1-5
TGTGCCAGCAGGTTACAGCTAAATCAGCCCCAGCATTTT
CASRLQLNQPQHF
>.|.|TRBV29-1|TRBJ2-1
TGCAGCGTTGAAGATCGGGCGGGCCGCGGGACTCGGTATGAGCAGTTCTTC
CSVEDRAGRGTRYEQFF
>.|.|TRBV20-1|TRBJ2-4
TGCAGTGCTAGAGATACCGCCAACGCCATCTTC
CSARDTANAIF
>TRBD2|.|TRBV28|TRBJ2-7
TGTGCCAGCAGCAGACTAGCGGCCGTCTACGAGCAGTACTTC
CASSRLAAVYEQYF
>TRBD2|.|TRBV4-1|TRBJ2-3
TGCGCCAGCAGCCAAGGGAGTTTCGAGCGGGAGGGCAGTCTGACGCAGTATTTT
CASSQGSFEREGSLTQYF
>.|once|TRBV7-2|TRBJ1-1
TGTGCCAGCAGCTTAGATGGGAAGAACACTGAAGCTTTCTTT
CASSLDGKNTEAFF
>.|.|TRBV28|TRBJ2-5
TGTGCCAGCAGTTTAGGCGGGATAAAAGAGACCCAGTACTTC
CASSLGGIKETQYF
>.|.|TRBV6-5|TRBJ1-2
TGTGCCAGCAGTTACTCGGGGACTGGGGTTGGCTACACCTTC
CASSYSGTGVGYTF
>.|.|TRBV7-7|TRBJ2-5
TGTGCCAGCAGCTTAGCGGGGTTCGGGGCGGAGACCCAGTACTTC
CASSLAGFGAETQYF
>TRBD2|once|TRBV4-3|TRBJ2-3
TGCGCCAGCAGCCAAGACTCATCTGTACTAGCGGGAAGCACAGATACGCAGTATTTT
CASSQDSSVLAGSTDTQYF
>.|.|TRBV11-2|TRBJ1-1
TGTGCCAGCAGCTTAGAGAGTCTCATGAACACTGAAGCTTTCTTT
CASSLESLMNTEAFF
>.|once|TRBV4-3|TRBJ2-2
TGCGCCAGCAGCCAAGTCTCTAGTGGTCCGGCCGGGGAGCTGTTTTTT
CASSQVSSGPAGELFF
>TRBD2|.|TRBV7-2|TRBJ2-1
TGTGCCAGCAGCTTAGTCGGGGGGTACTCCTACAATGAGCAGTTCTTC
CASSLVGGYSYNEQFF
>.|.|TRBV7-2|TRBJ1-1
TGTGCCAGCAGCTTAGGTGAGGACAGAATAGCTTTCTTT
CASSLGEDRIAFF
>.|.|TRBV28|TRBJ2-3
TGTGCCAGCAGTTTTACAGGGCTGGATACGCAGTATTTT
CASSFTGLDTQYF
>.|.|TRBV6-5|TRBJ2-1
TGTGCCAGCAGTTACTCACTAGTACAATGGGCCAATGAGCAGTTCTTC
CASSYSLVQWANEQFF
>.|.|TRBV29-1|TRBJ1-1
TGCAGCGTGGCCCCGACGGGGGACACTGAAGCTTTCTTT
CSVAPTGDTEAFF
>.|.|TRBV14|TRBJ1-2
TGTGCCAGCAGCCAAGCCAGGCAAGGCATTATCTATGGCTACACCTTC
CASSQARQGIIYGYTF
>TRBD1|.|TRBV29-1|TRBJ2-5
TGCAGCGTTGAAGATTTTTCGAACAGGGGGTGGGAAGAGACCCAGTACTTC
CSVEDFSNRGWEETQYF
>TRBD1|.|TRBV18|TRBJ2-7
TGTGCCAGCTCACCGGACAGGGAGAGCTACGAGCAGTACTTC
CASSPDRESYEQYF
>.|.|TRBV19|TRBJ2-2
TGTGCCAGTAGTATAGAATATTCGAACACCGGGGAGCTGTTTTTT
CASSIEYSNTGELFF
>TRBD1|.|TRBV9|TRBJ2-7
TGTGCCAGCAGCGCTAATCCGGGACAGGGCTACGAGCAGTACTTC
CASSANPGQGYEQYF
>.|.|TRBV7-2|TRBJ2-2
TGTGCCAGCAGCTTTGCCCAGAACACCGGGGAGCTGTTTTTT
CASSFAQNTGELFF
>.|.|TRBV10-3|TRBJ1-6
TGTGCCATCAGTCAGTCACATAATTCACCCCTCCACTTT
CAISQSHNSPLHF
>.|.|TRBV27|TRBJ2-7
TGTGCCAGCAGTTCACGCTTCGACGAGCAGTACTTC
CASSSRFDEQYF
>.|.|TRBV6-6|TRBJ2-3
TGTGCCAGCGGAGGGGGGAGGGCCCTTAGCACAGATACGCAGTATTTT
CASGGGRALSTDTQYF
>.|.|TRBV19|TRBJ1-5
TGTGCCAGTAGTATAGATCAGTTTTTGGGGGACAATCAGCCCCAGCATTTT
CASSIDQFLGDNQPQHF
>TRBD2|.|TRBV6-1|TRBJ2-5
TGTGCCAGCAGTGCCGGGGGGGGACTCCAAGAGACCCAGTACTTC
CASSAGGGLQETQYF
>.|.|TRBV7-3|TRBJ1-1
TGTGCCAGCAGCTTAGACCCAGACACTGAAGCTTTCTTT
CASSLDPDTEAFF
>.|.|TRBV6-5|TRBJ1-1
TGTGCCAGCAGTTACTCGTCCCCATACACTGAAGCTTTCTTT
CASSYSSPYTEAFF
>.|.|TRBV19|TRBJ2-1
TGTGCCAGTAGTATCGAGGGGGGGATCTACAATGAGCAGTTCTTC
CASSIEGGIYNEQFF
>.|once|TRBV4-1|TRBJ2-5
TGCGCCAGCAGCCAAGATCTGGGACTGGAATTGACCCAGTACTTC
CASSQDLGLELTQYF
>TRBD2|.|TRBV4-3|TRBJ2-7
TGCGCCAGCAGCCAAGAAAAGCGGGGCCCCTACGAGCAGTACTTC
CASSQEKRGPYEQYF
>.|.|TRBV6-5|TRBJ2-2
TGTGCCAGCAGTTATTCGCCAGGGGCGCCCACCGGGGAGCTGTTTTTT
CASSYSPGAPTGELFF
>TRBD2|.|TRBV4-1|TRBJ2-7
TGCGCCAGCAGCCAAGATCAAGAGCGGGGGGGATCCTACGAGCAGTACTTC
CASSQDQERGGSYEQYF
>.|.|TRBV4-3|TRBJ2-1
TGCGCCAGCAGCCAAGAGTCACAGACTGACAATGAGCAGTTCTTC
CASSQESQTDNEQFF
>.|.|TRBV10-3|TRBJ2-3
TGTGCCATCCACTCGGACGGGGGTCCAGATACGCAGTATTTT
CAIHSDGGPDTQYF
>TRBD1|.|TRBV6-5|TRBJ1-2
TGTGCCAGCAGTTACCAGACAGGGGGTTACTATGGCTACACCTTC
CASSYQTGGYYGYTF
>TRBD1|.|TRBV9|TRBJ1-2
TGTGCCAGCAGCGCACAGGGGGGATTCGGCTACACCTTC
CASSAQGGFGYTF